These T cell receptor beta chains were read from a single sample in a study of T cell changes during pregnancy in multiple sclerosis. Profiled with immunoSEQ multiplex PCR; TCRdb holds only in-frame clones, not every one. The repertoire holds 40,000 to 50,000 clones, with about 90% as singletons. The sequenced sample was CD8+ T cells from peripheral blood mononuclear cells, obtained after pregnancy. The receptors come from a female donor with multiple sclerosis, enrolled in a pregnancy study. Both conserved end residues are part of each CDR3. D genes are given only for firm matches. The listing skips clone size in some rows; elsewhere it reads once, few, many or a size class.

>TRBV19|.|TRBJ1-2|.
CASSNGIPANYGYTF
TGTGCCAGTAGTAACGGGATCCCAGCTAACTATGGCTACACCTTC
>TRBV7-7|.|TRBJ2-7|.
CASSFGQGSEQYF
TGTGCTAGCAGCTTTGGGCAGGGGAGCGAGCAGTACTTC
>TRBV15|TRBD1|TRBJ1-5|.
CATSSQGGTGSYSNQPQHF
TGTGCCACCAGCAGCCAGGGGGGGACAGGGAGTTATAGCAATCAGCCCCAGCATTTT
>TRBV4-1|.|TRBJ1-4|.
CASSQSVETNEKLFF
TGCGCCAGCAGCCAAAGTGTAGAGACTAATGAAAAACTGTTTTTT
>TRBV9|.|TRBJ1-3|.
CASSSPRDSAGNTIYF
TGTGCCAGCAGCTCCCCCCGGGACTCGGCTGGAAACACCATATATTTT
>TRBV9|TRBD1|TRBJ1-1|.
CASRAGGSTEAFF
TGTGCCAGCAGAGCAGGGGGAAGCACTGAAGCTTTCTTT
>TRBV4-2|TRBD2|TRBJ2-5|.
CASSQSATSGGEETQYF
TGTGCCAGCAGCCAAAGTGCGACTAGCGGGGGGGAAGAGACCCAGTACTTC
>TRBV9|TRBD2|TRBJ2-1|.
CASSLTSGAASEQFF
TGTGCCAGCAGCCTTACTAGCGGGGCGGCGAGTGAGCAGTTCTTC
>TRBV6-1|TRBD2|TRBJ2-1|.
CASSHQSGGADEQFF
TGTGCCAGCAGTCACCAAAGCGGGGGGGCGGATGAGCAGTTCTTC
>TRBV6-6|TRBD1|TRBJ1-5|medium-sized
CASNTGDSNQPQHF
TGTGCCAGCAACACAGGGGATAGCAATCAGCCCCAGCATTTT
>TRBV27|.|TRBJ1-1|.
CASSFTGNPNTEAFF
TGTGCCAGCAGTTTCACAGGTAACCCGAACACTGAAGCTTTCTTT
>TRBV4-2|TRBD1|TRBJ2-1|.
CASRNDRVGEQFF
TGTGCCAGCAGAAACGACAGGGTCGGAGAGCAGTTCTTC
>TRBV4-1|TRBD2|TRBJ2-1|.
CASSQGLAGKNEQFF
TGCGCCAGCAGCCAGGGACTAGCGGGTAAGAATGAGCAGTTCTTC
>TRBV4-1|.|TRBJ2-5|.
CASSQVLAVEETQYF
TGCGCCAGCAGCCAAGTCTTAGCGGTCGAAGAGACCCAGTACTTC
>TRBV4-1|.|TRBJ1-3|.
CASSQVGQSGNTIYF
TGCGCCAGCAGCCAAGTAGGACAGTCTGGAAACACCATATATTTT
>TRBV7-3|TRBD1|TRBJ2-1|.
CASSLPDRDPSNEQFF
TGTGCCAGCAGCTTACCCGACAGGGACCCGTCCAATGAGCAGTTCTTC
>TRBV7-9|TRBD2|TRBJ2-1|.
CASSFSGGADEQFF
TGTGCCAGCAGCTTTAGCGGGGGGGCCGATGAGCAGTTCTTC
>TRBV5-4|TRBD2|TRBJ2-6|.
CASSLDPAGVSGANVLTF
TGTGCCAGCAGCTTGGACCCAGCGGGGGTCTCTGGGGCCAACGTCCTGACTTTC
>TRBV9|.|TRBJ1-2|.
CASSPAAAANYYGYTF
TGTGCCAGCAGCCCCGCTGCGGCGGCAAATTACTATGGCTACACCTTC
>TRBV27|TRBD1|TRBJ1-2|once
CASSPLFWGGTGLSGNYGYTF
TGTGCCAGCAGTCCCCTTTTCTGGGGGGGGACAGGGCTTTCTGGCAACTATGGCTACACCTTC
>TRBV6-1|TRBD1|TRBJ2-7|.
CASSVYSTGYEQYF
TGTGCCAGCAGTGTATATTCGACAGGGTACGAGCAGTACTTC
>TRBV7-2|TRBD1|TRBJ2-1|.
CASSSWTGNEQFF
TGTGCCAGCAGCTCCTGGACAGGGAACGAGCAGTTCTTC
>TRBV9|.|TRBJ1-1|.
CASSLTGVRTEAFF
TGTGCCAGCAGCCTGACGGGGGTCCGCACTGAAGCTTTCTTT
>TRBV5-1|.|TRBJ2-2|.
CASDQGGGELFF
TGCGCCAGCGACCAGGGGGGCGGGGAGCTGTTTTTT
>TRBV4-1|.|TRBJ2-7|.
CASSQEPGPPYEQYF
TGCGCCAGCAGCCAAGAACCAGGGCCTCCCTACGAGCAGTACTTC
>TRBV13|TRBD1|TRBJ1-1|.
CASSSRDREANTEAFF
TGTGCCAGCAGCTCCCGGGACAGGGAGGCGAACACTGAAGCTTTCTTT
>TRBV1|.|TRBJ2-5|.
CTSSQVGGGLQETQYF
TGCACCAGCAGCCAAGTAGGCGGGGGGCTCCAAGAGACCCAGTACTTC
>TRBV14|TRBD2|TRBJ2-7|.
CASSQGGGSYEQYF
TGTGCCAGCAGCCAAGGGGGGGGCTCCTACGAGCAGTACTTC
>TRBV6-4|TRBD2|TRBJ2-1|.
CASSKLAGGNNEQFF
TGTGCCAGCAGTAAACTAGCGGGGGGGAACAATGAGCAGTTCTTC
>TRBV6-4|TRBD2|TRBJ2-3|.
CASSDSGGGRDTQYF
TGTGCCAGCAGTGACTCCGGCGGGGGAAGGGATACGCAGTATTTT
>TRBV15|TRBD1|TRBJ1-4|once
CATRSPGQGDEKLFF
TGTGCCACCAGGTCCCCCGGACAGGGCGATGAAAAACTGTTTTTT
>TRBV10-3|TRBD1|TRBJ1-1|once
CAISDPDRPNTEAFF
TGTGCCATCAGTGACCCGGACAGGCCGAACACTGAAGCTTTCTTT
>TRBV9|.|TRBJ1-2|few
CASSSLTPGLNYGYTF
TGTGCCAGCAGCTCCTTGACCCCAGGACTTAACTATGGCTACACCTTC
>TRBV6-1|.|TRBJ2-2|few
CASSEVAGGITGELFF
TGTGCCAGCAGTGAAGTTGCAGGGGGGATAACCGGGGAGCTGTTTTTT
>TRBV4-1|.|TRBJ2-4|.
CASSQERRPEGDIQYF
TGCGCCAGCAGCCAAGAACGCAGGCCTGAGGGAGACATTCAGTACTTC
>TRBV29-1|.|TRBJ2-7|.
CSVYPGSGYEQYF
TGCAGCGTCTACCCGGGTTCGGGGTACGAGCAGTACTTC
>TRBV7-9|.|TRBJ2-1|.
CASSLVGSLYNEQFF
TGTGCCAGCAGCTTAGTTGGCTCTCTCTACAATGAGCAGTTCTTC
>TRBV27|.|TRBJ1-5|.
CASSLGGQPQHF
TGTGCCAGCAGTTTAGGAGGTCAGCCCCAGCATTTT
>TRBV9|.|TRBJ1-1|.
CASSTQTGMNTEAFF
TGTGCCAGCAGCACCCAGACGGGAATGAACACTGAAGCTTTCTTT
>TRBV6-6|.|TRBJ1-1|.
CASSAGDTEAFF
TGTGCCAGCAGTGCGGGGGACACTGAAGCTTTCTTT